These T cell receptor beta chains were read from a single sample in a study of blood T cells in healthy people across ages. TCRdb used MiXCR to reprocess the 5' RACE reads, holding one entry per CDR3 protein. The sample has more than 650,000 distinct CDR3 sequences, less than 70% seen once; the top ten hold around 40%. Specimen: blood. The receptors originated from an elderly man in good health. The CDR3 runs from the conserved cysteine through the conserved F or W. The D gene is left open where the match is weak. The size field is filled for only some rows; it gives once, few, many or a size class.

d_call j_call clone_size v_call cdr3_nt cdr3_aa
NA TRBJ1-1 NA TRBV4-1 TGCGCCAGCAGCCAAGATCGATTTACAGGGATGAACACTGAAGCTTTCTTT CASSQDRFTGMNTEAFF
TRBD2 TRBJ2-4 NA TRBV11-1 TGTGCCAGCAGACCTACATCCTCGGGGCGGGAGGTCCGGGCCGTAGCCAAAAACATTCAGTACTTC CASRPTSSGREVRAVAKNIQYF
TRBD2 TRBJ2-7 NA TRBV3-1 TGTGCCAGCAGCCAACGGGGAGGGAGGTCTTACGAGCAGTACTTC CASSQRGGRSYEQYF
TRBD2 TRBJ2-1 NA TRBV29-1 TGCAGCGTTCTACTAGCGGGTCCGTCAAATGAGCAGTTCTTC CSVLLAGPSNEQFF
NA TRBJ2-7 few TRBV7-2 TGTGCCAGCAGCTTTGACAAATACGAGCAGTACTTC CASSFDKYEQYF
TRBD1 TRBJ2-5 few TRBV24-1 TGTGCCACCAGTGAGCCGGGACAGGGCCAAGAGACCCAGTACTTC CATSEPGQGQETQYF
TRBD2 TRBJ2-3 few TRBV29-1 TGCAGCGTTGTGGGCGCTAGCGGGAGGGCCGTAGATACGCAGTATTTT CSVVGASGRAVDTQYF
NA TRBJ1-1 NA TRBV2 TGTGCCAGCAGTGAATTTAATTCGGAGACGCGGGGGGCTTTCTTT CASSEFNSETRGAFF
NA TRBJ1-2 few TRBV7-6 TGTGCCAGCAGCTTCAGGGACCCCCTCGAAGGCTACACCTTC CASSFRDPLEGYTF
NA TRBJ1-2 few TRBV6-6 TGTGCCAGCAGTTACGGGTCCGGGTATGGCTACACCTTC CASSYGSGYGYTF
TRBD2 TRBJ2-7 many TRBV4-2 TGTGCCAGCAGCCAAGAGGGGCAAGGACTAGCCCACGAGCAGTACTTC CASSQEGQGLAHEQYF
TRBD2 TRBJ2-1 NA TRBV20-1 TGCAGTGCCTCTGGGACTAGCGGGAGGAGCGATGAGCAGTTCTTC CSASGTSGRSDEQFF
NA TRBJ2-7 few TRBV20-1 TGCAGTGCTCCCGGCCCTGCGGTTGTCGAGCAGTACTTC CSAPGPAVVEQYF
TRBD1 TRBJ1-5 once TRBV2 TGTGCCAGCACCAGGGGGCTGGGCAATCAGCCCCAGCATTTT CASTRGLGNQPQHF
NA TRBJ2-3 NA TRBV5-1 TGCGCCAGCAGCTTGGGGGGAGAGGGAGATACGCAGTATTTT CASSLGGEGDTQYF
TRBD2 TRBJ2-7 NA TRBV29-1 TGCAGCGCTAGAAGCGGGAGAGTCGAGCAGTACTTC CSARSGRVEQYF